Listed below are T cell receptor beta chains from one sample, sequenced in a study of T-cell memory formation after mild COVID-19. TCRdb passed the 5' RACE reads through MiXCR, listing each CDR3 protein once. In the table there are a few hundred thousand distinct CDR3 sequences, 16% of which are singletons. Sequences were obtained from PBMCs or a T cell subset sorted from them (not recorded which). These receptors were taken from a man in his late teens or twenties who had mild COVID-19 (a few samples of this study predate the infection). Cell type and time point are not known. Both conserved end residues are part of each CDR3. Fields, in order: CDR3 DNA, CDR3 protein, clone size, V gene, D gene, J gene. The D gene is left open where the match is weak. Clone size, where shown, is once, few, many, or a class for clones that have expanded.

DNA: TGTGCCTGCCGGTTCTGGGGTAGAGATGGCTACACCTTC
CDR3: CACRFWGRDGYTF
size: NA
V: TRBV30
D: NA
J: TRBJ1-2

DNA: TGTGCCTGGAGTGTCCTGGACACAGATACGCAGTATTTT
CDR3: CAWSVLDTDTQYF
size: NA
V: TRBV30
D: NA
J: TRBJ2-3

DNA: TGTGCCAGCAGCTTGCAGGGTGGAGTGAACACTGAAGCTTTCTTT
CDR3: CASSLQGGVNTEAFF
size: NA
V: TRBV7-2
D: NA
J: TRBJ1-1

DNA: TGCGCCAGCAGACCGGCAAGGGGGGACGACGAGCAGTACTTC
CDR3: CASRPARGDDEQYF
size: NA
V: TRBV5-1
D: NA
J: TRBJ2-7

DNA: TGCGCCAGCAGCCAAGAAAGACCCCCGCCCGGGGAGCTGTTTTTT
CDR3: CASSQERPPPGELFF
size: few
V: TRBV4-1
D: NA
J: TRBJ2-2

DNA: TGTGCCAGCAGTTACGGGGCTAGCGGGGCGACAGATACGCAGTATTTT
CDR3: CASSYGASGATDTQYF
size: NA
V: TRBV6-2/TRBV6-3
D: TRBD2
J: TRBJ2-3

DNA: TGTGCCAGCAGTTTCGGGGGCGCGGGGCCCTTCTTT
CDR3: CASSFGGAGPFF
size: few
V: TRBV12-3/TRBV12-4
D: NA
J: TRBJ1-1

DNA: TGTGCCAGCAGTTTTGGAGCTAATGAAAAACTGTTTTTT
CDR3: CASSFGANEKLFF
size: NA
V: TRBV12-3/TRBV12-4
D: NA
J: TRBJ1-4

DNA: TGTGCCAGCGCCCGGGGCGGGGGGGCGGAGACCCAGTACTTC
CDR3: CASARGGGAETQYF
size: NA
V: TRBV7-3
D: TRBD2
J: TRBJ2-5

DNA: TGTGCCAGCTCACCTCTCAGGGGTGGGAACACTGAAGCTTTCTTT
CDR3: CASSPLRGGNTEAFF
size: NA
V: TRBV18
D: NA
J: TRBJ1-1

DNA: TGTGCCAGCAGCTTCGGAGGGAGTCTACGGGAGACCCAGTACTTC
CDR3: CASSFGGSLRETQYF
size: NA
V: TRBV5-6
D: NA
J: TRBJ2-5

DNA: TGTGCCAGCAGAAGGGACAGGGTTGGGGACACTGAAGCTTTCTTT
CDR3: CASRRDRVGDTEAFF
size: NA
V: TRBV5-5
D: TRBD1
J: TRBJ1-1

DNA: TGCAGTGCGTCGGGGGGTTACAATGAGCAGTTCTTC
CDR3: CSASGGYNEQFF
size: many
V: TRBV20-1
D: TRBD2
J: TRBJ2-1

DNA: TGTGCCAGCAGTTCAACAGAGTTGGGTACAGATACGCAGTATTTT
CDR3: CASSSTELGTDTQYF
size: few
V: TRBV6-5
D: NA
J: TRBJ2-3

DNA: TGTGCCAGCAGCGTAGAAATGAACACTGAAGCTTTCTTT
CDR3: CASSVEMNTEAFF
size: NA
V: TRBV9
D: NA
J: TRBJ1-1

DNA: TGCAGTGCGGAAGCAGGGGGATTGAACACTGAAGCTTTCTTT
CDR3: CSAEAGGLNTEAFF
size: NA
V: TRBV20-1
D: TRBD1
J: TRBJ1-1

DNA: TGCGCCAGCACCCAGGACAGATCCAATGAGCAGTTCTTC
CDR3: CASTQDRSNEQFF
size: NA
V: TRBV10-1
D: NA
J: TRBJ2-1

DNA: TGTGCCAGCAGTTTAGCGACAGCTAACTATGGCTACACCTTC
CDR3: CASSLATANYGYTF
size: NA
V: TRBV12-3/TRBV12-4
D: NA
J: TRBJ1-2

DNA: TGTGCCAGCGCGTATCGGGACAGGGGCGGCTACACCTTC
CDR3: CASAYRDRGGYTF
size: NA
V: TRBV12-3/TRBV12-4
D: TRBD1
J: TRBJ1-2

DNA: TGTGCCATCTCCGGGGCCAGCACAGATACGCAGTATTTT
CDR3: CAISGASTDTQYF
size: few
V: TRBV25-1
D: NA
J: TRBJ2-3

DNA: TGCGCCAGCAGCCAGCGCGGGGAACCAACCGAGACCCAGTACTTC
CDR3: CASSQRGEPTETQYF
size: NA
V: TRBV4-1
D: NA
J: TRBJ2-5

DNA: TGCAGTGCTAGAGGGGGGACAGCCCAAGAGACCCAGTACTTC
CDR3: CSARGGTAQETQYF
size: NA
V: TRBV20-1
D: TRBD1
J: TRBJ2-5